This TCR beta chain came from a study of human T cells and chemical hapten exposure. This CDR3 contains 12 residues. Trimming shortened V by 2 bases and J by 7 bases, and 9 bases separated the two germline ends. Germline CDR1 and CDR2: KGHSH and LQKENI. Sample time point: patch test 2, 6 weeks after DPC sensitization. Treatment of the sample: therapeutic diphenylcyclopropenone sensitization with weekly scalp DPC. Total RNA was isolated from whole blood that had not been fractionated. MiXCR, applied by TCRdb to the RACE reads, yields one record per CDR3 protein. The data show around 42,000 distinct CDR3 sequences, 8.5% to 10% seen once. This clonotype was seen only a few times.

The sample in question was whole blood, obtained in connection with sensitization to the hapten diphenylcyclopropenone (DPC). The chain has TRBV18 and TRBJ2-7; the D is unclear. This TCR was sampled from a woman aged 25-40 years with alopecia areata. Some clones in this sample may be carry-over from other donors' samples. In DNA, the CDR3 is TGTGCCAGCTCACCATTTTTAGGGGAGCAGTACTTC. This gives the protein CASSPFLGEQYF.